Below are 28 T cell receptor beta chains sequenced from a single sample in a study of blood T cell repertoires in COVID-19. Sequencing used immunoSEQ multiplex PCR; TCRdb keeps in-frame clones, though not all of them. The top ten hold about 4% of the sample, which has some 300,000 clones, roughly 90% seen once. Sequenced: PBMCs or T cells enriched from blood (not recorded which). These receptors came from a woman in her 30s who had been exposed to COVID-19.

This clone came up a few times. The chain has TRBV12-5 and TRBJ1-2; 9 nucleotides align to TRBD1. This CDR3 is 15 amino acids long. The V gene end was trimmed by 6 bases and the J gene end by 3 bases; junction bases not matched to a gene: 8. Germline CDR1 is LGHNT and CDR2 is FRNRAP. CDR3 amino acids: CASGNGTGNYYGYTF. In DNA, the CDR3 is TGTGCTAGTGGGAATGGGACAGGGAACTACTATGGCTACACCTTC.

The chain is built from TRBV12-3 or TRBV12-4 and TRBJ2-2; 8 bases align to TRBD1. This CDR3 has 13 residues. V lost 6 bases to trimming and J lost 6 bases; unmatched junction nucleotides: 3. CDR3 sequence: CASRRQGSGELFF. The CDR3 DNA reads as TGTGCCAGCAGACGACAGGGGTCCGGGGAGCTGTTTTTT.

This chain links TRBV20-1 with TRBJ1-1; D not certain. Deletions cut 6 bases from V and 0 bases from J, with 8 bases between. This CDR3 is 12 amino acids long. The V gene's germline CDR1 is DFQATT and CDR2 SNEGSKA (reference sequence). The CDR3 loop is CSASLMNTEAFF. The CDR3, as DNA: TGCAGTGCCAGTCTTATGAACACTGAAGCTTTCTTT.

The gene calls are TRBV6-4 and TRBJ1-6; TRBD1 is a possible D gene (5 bases). V was pared by 0 bases and J by 4 bases, with 10 bases between. CDR1 and CDR2 (germline): MRHNA, SNTAGT. CDR3 length equals 16 residues. CDR3 sequence reads: CASSDSWQGYNSPLHF. The DNA of the CDR3 is TGTGCCAGCAGTGACTCCTGGCAGGGATATAATTCACCCCTCCACTTT.

The V and J genes are TRBV5-1 and TRBJ1-2; 7 nucleotides match TRBD1. Germline values: CDR1 SGHRS, CDR2 YFSETQ. The ends lost 3 bases at V and 6 bases at J; junction bases unmatched: 5. The CDR3 covers 13 residues. CDR3 sequence (DNA): TGCGCCAGCAGCTACACAGGGGAGAATGGCTACACCTTC. Translated: CASSYTGENGYTF.

The chain recombines TRBV4-1 with TRBJ1-2; 9 positions match TRBD1. The V gene end was trimmed by 3 bases and the J gene end by 8 bases; junction bases not matched to a gene: 10. Per germline, CDR1 MGHRA and CDR2 YSYEKL. The CDR3 spans 15 residues. CDR3 sequence reads: CASSHERTGEGGYTF. The CDR3 DNA sequence: TGCGCCAGCAGCCATGAACGGACAGGGGAAGGAGGCTACACCTTC.

The chain employs TRBV3-1 (or the pseudogene TRBV3-2) and TRBJ1-2; D is undetermined. This CDR3 has 15 residues. Trimming took off 2 bases at V and 4 bases at J, with 14 bases between the two ends. The V gene's germline CDR1 is LGHDT and CDR2 YNNKEL (reference sequence). CDR3 nucleotides: TGTGCCAGCAGCCAACATCCCGCCGGGGTCTATGGCTACACCTTC. Protein sequence: CASSQHPAGVYGYTF.

This chain links TRBV19 with TRBJ1-2; unclear D gene. Germline assignment: CDR1 LNHDA and CDR2 SQIVND (reference sequence). The CDR3 length is 14 residues. Trimming took off 4 bases at V and 4 bases at J, with 13 bases between the two ends. The CDR3 region is CASSTDGRTYGYTF. The CDR3 nucleotides read TGTGCCAGTAGTACGGACGGGAGGACCTATGGCTACACCTTC. The variable domain in full, with the rest retrieved from reference TRBV19 and TRBJ1-2, is DGGITQSPKYLFRKEGQNVTLSCEQNLNHDAMYWYRQDPGQGLRLIYYSQIVNDFQKGDIAEGYSVSREKKESFPLTVTSAQKNPTAFYLCASSTDGRTYGYTFGSGTRLTVV.

V usage is TRBV7-2 and J usage is TRBJ1-1, with 7 bases lining up with TRBD1. This CDR3 is 14 amino acids long. The J segment lost 10 bases and the V segment lost 2 bases, leaving 10 bases of the junction unmatched. The germline CDR1 and CDR2 sequences are SGHTA and FQGNSA. CDR3 in DNA: TGTGCCAGCAGCTTAAAGGGGGCCCATCCTGGAGCTTTCTTT. Amino acids: CASSLKGAHPGAFF.

The rearrangement uses TRBV6-2 or TRBV6-3 and TRBJ2-7; TRBD1 aligns across 9 bases. The length of the CDR3 is 16 residues. Per the germline V gene, CDR1 is MNHEY and CDR2 is SVGEGT. V lost 4 bases to trimming and J lost 2 bases; unmatched junction nucleotides: 9. The CDR3 protein is CASSSPIGQGTYEQYF. In DNA form, the CDR3 reads TGTGCCAGCAGTTCGCCCATCGGACAGGGGACCTACGAGCAGTACTTC.

The chain links TRBV30 to TRBJ1-2, with D possibly being TRBD1 (6 bases). Trimming pared 2 bases from V and 2 bases from J, leaving 9 bases between. Germline CDR1 and CDR2: GTSNPN and SVGIG (reference sequence). This CDR3 is 13 amino acids long. The CDR3 sequence: CAWSPGQNYGYTF. CDR3 nucleotide sequence: TGTGCCTGGAGTCCCGGACAGAACTATGGCTACACCTTC.

The chain recombines TRBV12-3 or TRBV12-4 with TRBJ1-4, with D perhaps TRBD1 (5 bases). The CDR3 sequence is 12 residues long. The V and J ends lost 2 bases and 7 bases respectively, with 5 bases between them. The CDR3 loop is CASSLQGEKLFF. In DNA form, the CDR3 reads TGTGCCAGCAGTTTACAGGGTGAAAAACTGTTTTTT.

The chain carries TRBV18 and TRBJ1-2, with D tentatively TRBD1 (6 bases). CDR1 KGHSH and CDR2 LQKENI come from the germline V gene. The CDR3 loop spans 13 amino acids. V dropped 3 bases and J dropped 3 bases, with 8 bases sitting between them. The CDR3 nucleotides read TGTGCCAGCTCACCCGGACAGTACTATGGCTACACCTTC. It encodes CASSPGQYYGYTF.

Concerning this clone: Within the sample, other DNA sequences also encode this same CDR3. The rearrangement joins TRBV3-1 (or the pseudogene TRBV3-2) to TRBJ1-6; no clear D. The CDR3 sequence is 12 residues long. V was pared by 5 bases and J by 9 bases, with 8 bases between. Per the germline V gene, CDR1 is LGHDT and CDR2 is YNNKEL (reference sequence). CDR3 residues: CASSGEGSPLHF. CDR3 bases: TGTGCCAGCAGCGGCGAGGGTTCACCCCTCCACTTT.

The rearrangement uses TRBV19 and TRBJ1-5; a possible D gene is TRBD1 (5 bases). Trimming shortened V by 6 bases and J by 6 bases, and 24 bases separated the two germline ends. The V gene's germline CDR1 is LNHDA and CDR2 SQIVND (reference sequence). CDR3 size: 17 residues. This CDR3 reads CASRKWVEGKRGQPQHF. In DNA form, the CDR3 reads TGTGCCAGTAGGAAATGGGTGGAGGGCAAGAGGGGTCAGCCCCAGCATTTT. Using reference TRBV19 and TRBJ1-5 for the parts outside the CDR3, the full variable domain is DGGITQSPKYLFRKEGQNVTLSCEQNLNHDAMYWYRQDPGQGLRLIYYSQIVNDFQKGDIAEGYSVSREKKESFPLTVTSAQKNPTAFYLCASRKWVEGKRGQPQHFGDGTRLSIL.

This chain connects TRBV21-1 to TRBJ2-7; the D call in the table, TRBD1, was not verified against the DNA. TRBV21-1 is marked as a pseudogene. The CDR3 totals 17 residues. The CDR3 DNA reads as TGTGCCAGCAGCAAAGGTCCAGGGGAGTGGGATAGGAACGAGCAGTACTTC. Residues: CASSKGPGEWDRNEQYF.

This chain joins TRBV24-1 and TRBJ2-1, with TRBD2 identical over 7 bases. Germline CDR1 and CDR2: KGHDR and SFDVKD. Trimming cost V 9 bases and J 3 bases; bases outside gene matches: 1. The CDR3 contains 12 residues. CDR3: CATSSGYNEQFF. CDR3 nucleotide sequence: TGTGCCACCTCTAGCGGCTACAATGAGCAGTTCTTC.

The chain joins TRBV5-5 to TRBJ1-3; D is possibly TRBD1 (5 bases). The V end lost 5 bases, the J end lost 0 bases, and 15 bases lay between the germline ends. This CDR3 contains 16 residues. CDR1 is SGHKS, CDR2 YYEKEE, per germline (reference sequence). The CDR3 here is CASSWGDVYSGNTIYF. DNA of the CDR3: TGTGCCAGCAGTTGGGGCGACGTCTACTCTGGAAACACCATATATTTT.

J is TRBJ2-3 and V is TRBV7-9; 8 positions agree with TRBD2. Germline V lookup: CDR1 SEHNR, CDR2 FQNEAQ (reference sequence). The CDR3 runs 16 residues. Trimming removed 5 bases from V and 0 bases from J; junction bases left unmatched: 7. The CDR3 DNA follows: TGTGCCAGCAGCCAAAGACTAGCGCAGAGCACAGATACGCAGTATTTT. This translates into CASSQRLAQSTDTQYF. Using reference TRBV7-9 and TRBJ2-3 for the parts outside the CDR3, the full variable domain is DTGVSQNPRHKITKRGQNVTFRCDPISEHNRLYWYRQTLGQGPEFLTYFQNEAQLEKSRLLSDRFSAERPKGSFSTLEIQRTEQGDSAMYLCASSQRLAQSTDTQYFGPGTRLTVL.

This CDR3 is CASTWSSGGVDFF. In nucleotides, the CDR3 is TGCGCCAGCACCTGGTCATCTGGGGGGGTCGATTTCTTT. The genes are TRBV5-1 and TRBJ1-1, with D possibly TRBD1 on 5 matching bases. V shed 6 bases and J shed 13 bases, with 22 bases lying between them. CDR3 length: 13 amino acids. From germline, CDR1 is SGHRS and CDR2 YFSETQ. Based on the CDR3 plus reference TRBV5-1 and TRBJ1-1, the full variable domain is KAGVTQTPRYLIKTRGQQVTLSCSPISGHRSVSWYQQTPGQGLQFLFEYFSETQRNKGNFPGRFSGRQFSNSRSEMNVSTLELGDSALYLCASTWSSGGVDFFGQGTRLTVV.

The rearrangement links TRBV10-3 to TRBJ1-1; D is perhaps TRBD1 (6 bases). Looked up from germline, CDR1 is ENHRY and CDR2 is SYGVKD. The V and J ends lost 11 bases and 3 bases respectively, with 16 bases between them. This CDR3 is 13 amino acids long. The CDR3 DNA reads TGTGCCGCCAGTCGAGGGGGTTACACTGAAGCTTTCTTT. It yields the protein CAASRGGYTEAFF.

V is TRBV18 and J is TRBJ2-7; perhaps TRBD1 as D (6 bases). V lost 8 bases, J lost 0 bases, and 20 bases lay in between. Germline assignment: CDR1 KGHSH and CDR2 LQKENI. The CDR3 is 16 residues long. The CDR3 sequence is CASPPPTGSSSYEQYF. The CDR3 nucleotides read TGTGCCAGCCCCCCCCCGACAGGCTCTAGCTCCTACGAGCAGTACTTC. Based on the CDR3 plus reference TRBV18 and TRBJ2-7, the full variable domain is NAGVMQNPRHLVRRRGQEARLRCSPMKGHSHVYWYRQLPEEGLKFMVYLQKENIIDESGMPKERFSAEFPKEGPSILRIQQVVRGDSAAYFCASPPPTGSSSYEQYFGPGTRLTVT.

The chain recombines TRBV5-1 with TRBJ1-1, with a tentative D call TRBD1 (6 bases). V was clipped by 0 bases and J by 5 bases, with 14 bases between them. CDR1 and CDR2 from the germline V gene are SGHRS and YFSETQ. The CDR3 has 15 amino acids. DNA for the CDR3: TGCGCCAGCAGCTTGGTCGGGGGGCGCGGGACTGAAGCTTTCTTT. Translating it yields CASSLVGGRGTEAFF. The full variable domain, completed using reference TRBV5-1 and TRBJ1-1, is KAGVTQTPRYLIKTRGQQVTLSCSPISGHRSVSWYQQTPGQGLQFLFEYFSETQRNKGNFPGRFSGRQFSNSRSEMNVSTLELGDSALYLCASSLVGGRGTEAFFGQGTRLTVV.

This chain connects TRBV4-2 to TRBJ1-4; a possible D gene is TRBD1 (6 bases). CDR1 LGHNA and CDR2 YNFKEQ come from the germline V gene. This CDR3 has 18 amino acids. V was trimmed by 1 base and J by 7 bases, leaving 22 bases between them. CDR3 DNA sequence: TGTGCCAGCAGCCAAGTCGGGGTGGGCAGGGGAATGGGTGAAAAACTGTTTTTT. Translating gives CASSQVGVGRGMGEKLFF.

V and J are TRBV2 and TRBJ1-3; D ambiguous. V was pared by 1 base and J by 9 bases, with 13 bases between. This CDR3 is 14 amino acids long. Germline V CDR1 and CDR2: SNHLY, FYNNEI. The CDR3 DNA reads as TGTGCCAGCAGTGAAGGGTACCGCAGTGGCACCATATATTTT. Translation: CASSEGYRSGTIYF. The variable domain in full, completed from reference TRBV2 and TRBJ1-3, reads EPEVTQTPSHQVTQMGQEVILRCVPISNHLYFYWYRQILGQKVEFLVSFYNNEISEKSEIFDDQFSVERPDGSNFTLKIRSTKLEDSAMYFCASSEGYRSGTIYFGEGSWLTVV.

The J gene is TRBJ1-6, the V gene TRBV20-1; D not resolved. Germline loops: CDR1 DFQATT, CDR2 SNEGSKA (reference sequence). Trimming removed 3 bases from V and 7 bases from J, with 13 bases in between. The CDR3 runs to 14 residues. The CDR3 coding sequence is TGCAGTGCTAGTGGCCCCCTAGCAAATTCACCCCTCCACTTT. It codes for CSASGPLANSPLHF.

V gene TRBV2 combines with J gene TRBJ2-1; 8 nucleotides line up with TRBD1. The CDR3 has 15 residues. Trimming took 9 bases from V and 4 from J; bases not matched to a gene: 11. Germline assignment: CDR1 SNHLY and CDR2 FYNNEI. The CDR3: CASRSGTGDYNEQFF. The CDR3 bases are TGTGCCAGTAGGTCCGGGACAGGAGATTACAATGAGCAGTTCTTC.

The chain combines TRBV5-4 with TRBJ1-6; TRBD1 might be the D (6 bases). V lost 4 bases, J lost 4 bases, and 18 bases lay in between. This CDR3 is 17 amino acids long. From germline, CDR1 is SGHNT and CDR2 YYREEE (reference sequence). CDR3 sequence: CASSRGGAASYNSPLHF. For the CDR3, the DNA is TGTGCCAGCAGCCGTGGGGGGGCCGCATCTTATAATTCACCCCTCCACTTT. The complete variable domain, with remaining parts taken from reference TRBV5-4 and TRBJ1-6, reads ETGVTQSPTHLIKTRGQQVTLRCSSQSGHNTVSWYQQALGQGPQFIFQYYREEENGRGNFPPRFSGLQFPNYSSELNVNALELDDSALYLCASSRGGAASYNSPLHFGNGTRLTVT.